This T cell receptor (beta chain) came from a study of CD8 T cells in ankylosing spondylitis. The CDR3 consists of 17 residues. The germline V gene encodes CDR1 SGDLS and CDR2 YYNGEE. V lost 0 bases and J 5 bases, leaving 20 bases between the germline ends. TCRdb re-called the 5' RACE reads through MiXCR, storing one row per CDR3 protein. The repertoire includes 35,000 to 50,000 distinct CDR3 sequences, 3% to 4% of them detected once, and approximately 4% sits in the top ten. Findings and caveats of the study: It appeared that ankylosing spondylitis blood was characterized by a TCR beta motif of about eight highly homologous variants. Prior literature has documented some motif variants in synovial fluid and blood from reactive arthritis. Reported data indicate significant enrichment of disease-linked clones within matched ankylosing spondylitis synovial fluid.

This clonotype was recorded many times. Its antigen remains unknown. The J gene is TRBJ2-5, the V gene TRBV9; perhaps TRBD2 as D (5 bases). The TCR originated in a female donor with ankylosing spondylitis or in good health (not recorded which). Sequenced material: blood, either unsorted or a sorted T cell fraction (not recorded which). The CDR3 sequence: CASSVGRSSYPQETQYF. The CDR3 DNA follows: TGTGCCAGCAGCGTAGGCCGTTCTAGCTACCCCCAGGAGACCCAGTACTTC.